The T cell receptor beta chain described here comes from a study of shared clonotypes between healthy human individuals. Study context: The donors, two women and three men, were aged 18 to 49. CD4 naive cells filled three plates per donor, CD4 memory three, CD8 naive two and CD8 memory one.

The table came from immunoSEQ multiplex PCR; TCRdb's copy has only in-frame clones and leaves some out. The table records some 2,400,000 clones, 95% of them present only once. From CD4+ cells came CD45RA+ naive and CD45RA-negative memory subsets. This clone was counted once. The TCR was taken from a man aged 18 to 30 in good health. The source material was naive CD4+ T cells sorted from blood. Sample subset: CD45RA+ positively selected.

In DNA form, the CDR3 reads TGCGCCAGCAGTGGTGGACAGGCCGGGGCCTTCTATGGCTACACCTTC. Protein sequence: CASSGGQAGAFYGYTF. The gene calls are TRBV10-1 and TRBJ1-2; 7 nucleotides agree with TRBD1. This CDR3 comprises 16 residues. The V and J ends lost 4 bases and 4 bases, in that order; junction bases with no gene match: 12. Per the germline V gene, CDR1 is WNHNN and CDR2 is SYGVQD (reference sequence).